What follows are 20 T cell receptor beta chains derived from one specimen sequenced in a study of CD8 T cells in Susac syndrome (dated by TCRdb to about 2019). Preparation of the library involved the immunoSEQ multiplex PCR assay. RNA was extracted using the RNeasy kit, and about 0.5 to 1 ug of the RNA was reverse transcribed with random hexamers. In-frame beta chains were kept once TCRdb had trimmed the public reads at Q25 with fastp and called clones with MiXCR. Rows are combined by CDR3 protein, so each entry shows the most common genes and DNA. The sample table contains about 170,000 distinct CDR3 sequences; only one count was recorded for about 96% of them. Together, the top ten hold about 0.12% of the sample. Material for sequencing was CD4+ T cells from PBMCs. The receptors here all came from a human donor with Susac syndrome.

This chain uses TRBV5-4 with TRBJ2-1, with D possibly called TRBD1 or TRBD2 (5 bases each). Germline CDR1 and CDR2: SGHNT and YYREEE (reference sequence). The germline V and J ends were trimmed by 0 bases and 7 bases, with 14 bases remaining between them. There are 15 residues in the CDR3. CDR3 sequence: CASSLGDVGRNEQFF. The CDR3 DNA sequence: TGTGCCAGCAGCTTGGGGGACGTAGGGCGGAATGAGCAGTTCTTC.

A note on this clonotype: At one end, the junction sequence differs from germline, possibly due to a read error. The chain combines TRBV7-2 with TRBJ2-1; 7 bases are shared with TRBD2. The germline V gene has CDR1 SGHTA and CDR2 FQGNSA. This CDR3 has 13 amino acids. CDR3 in amino acids: CASSLVPRLAAIF. The CDR3 nucleotides are TGTGCCAGCAGCTTAGTCCCCCGGCTAGCGGCGATCTTC.

The chain recombines TRBV7-9 with TRBJ2-4; 9 bases are a match to TRBD1. The V gene's germline CDR1 is SEHNR and CDR2 FQNEAQ (reference sequence). The V segment lost 3 bases and the J segment 5 bases; nucleotides outside the gene matches: 5. The length of the CDR3 is 15 residues. CDR3 in DNA: TGTGCCAGCAGCTTCGGGAGGACAGGGGAAAACATTCAGTACTTC. This encodes CASSFGRTGENIQYF.

The J gene is TRBJ1-1, the V gene TRBV2; 9 bases match TRBD1. The CDR3 is made up of 14 amino acids. With V trimmed by 6 bases and J by 1 base, 3 bases remained unmatched. Germline values: CDR1 SNHLY, CDR2 FYNNEI. The CDR3 sequence is CASRLGQGNTEAFF. In DNA, the CDR3 is TGTGCCAGCAGGTTGGGACAGGGGAACACTGAAGCTTTCTTT.

V usage is TRBV21-1 and J usage is TRBJ2-4; whether TRBD2, the table's D call, matches the DNA was not checked. TRBV21-1 is labeled a pseudogene. The CDR3 is made up of 17 amino acids. Here the CDR3 DNA reads TGTGCCAGCAGCAAAACGGGCGGGAGGGCCTTCAAAAACATTCAGTACTTC. Its protein product is CASSKTGGRAFKNIQYF.

V and J are TRBV28 and TRBJ2-5; tentatively, D is TRBD2 (5 bases). The V gene lost 5 bases and the J gene lost 7 bases, with 17 bases spanning the gap. The germline gives CDR1 MDHEN, CDR2 SYDVKM. The CDR3 consists of 14 residues. The DNA for the CDR3 is TGTGCCAGCAGTGACTCGGATGGGAGACGGACCCAGTACTTC. Its translation: CASSDSDGRRTQYF. Filled out from reference TRBV28 and TRBJ2-5, the complete variable domain reads DVKVTQSSRYLVKRTGEKVFLECVQDMDHENMFWYRQDPGLGLRLIYFSYDVKMKEKGDIPEGYSVSREKKERFSLILESASTNQTSMYLCASSDSDGRRTQYFGPGTRLLVL.

V is TRBV20-1 and J is TRBJ2-5, with 8 positions matching TRBD1. Germline V gene lookup returns CDR1 DFQATT and CDR2 SNEGSKA (reference sequence). This CDR3 has 13 amino acids. The trim removed 2 bases at V and 4 bases at J, leaving 3 bases unmatched. CDR3 residues: CSARQTGAETQYF. The CDR3 nucleotides read TGCAGTGCTAGACAGACAGGGGCAGAGACCCAGTACTTC.

The V and J genes are TRBV28 and TRBJ2-1, with D maybe TRBD2 (6 bases). The length of the CDR3 is 14 residues. V was clipped by 6 bases and J by 8 bases, with 17 bases between them. Germline values: CDR1 MDHEN, CDR2 SYDVKM. This chain's CDR3 is CASRGGWDVDEQFF. The CDR3 DNA reads TGTGCCAGCAGGGGGGGTTGGGATGTGGATGAGCAGTTCTTC.

The J gene is TRBJ1-5, the V gene TRBV20-1, with 7 bases that match TRBD1. V dropped 3 bases and J dropped 5; count of bases not matched to a gene: 4. The germline V gene has CDR1 DFQATT and CDR2 SNEGSKA (reference sequence). The CDR3 has 13 residues. CDR3 coding DNA: TGCAGTGCTAGTACAACAGGGGATCAGCCCCAGCATTTT. Translating it yields CSASTTGDQPQHF.

The J gene is TRBJ2-3, the V gene TRBV12-3 or TRBV12-4; TRBD2 is a possible D gene (5 bases). With 4 bases removed from V and 4 bases from J, the gap between germline ends came to 12 bases. This CDR3 spans 14 amino acids. The CDR3 sequence: CASSYRGEADTQYF. CDR3 bases: TGTGCCAGCAGTTACCGGGGAGAGGCAGATACGCAGTATTTT.

The chain employs TRBV11-2 and TRBJ2-1; TRBD1 matches 8 bases. CDR1 is SGHAT and CDR2 is FQNNGV in the germline V gene. The CDR3 extends over 14 amino acids. V lost 7 bases, J lost 3 bases, and 5 bases stayed unmatched. CDR3 DNA: TGTGCCAGCAACCAGGGGGCCAACTACAATGAGCAGTTCTTC. As protein: CASNQGANYNEQFF.

The chain links TRBV30 to TRBJ2-3, with 12 positions matching TRBD2. CDR1 and CDR2 (germline): GTSNPN, SVGIG (reference sequence). Unmatched junction bases numbered 5, after V lost 6 bases and J lost 4 bases. This CDR3 region has 14 residues. CDR3 in DNA: TGTGCCTGCCCGACTAGCGGGAGCTCAGATACGCAGTATTTT. Its translation is CACPTSGSSDTQYF.

V and J are TRBV7-2 and TRBJ2-2, with 9 bases identical to TRBD2. Germline CDR1 is SGHTA and CDR2 is FQGNSA. After removal of 2 bases from V and 7 bases from J, the junction contained 2 bases not matched to a gene. CDR3 length: 14 amino acids. CDR3 region: CASSLRRGGGELFF. CDR3 in DNA: TGTGCCAGCAGCTTAAGGCGGGGGGGCGGGGAGCTGTTTTTT.

The chain links TRBV7-2 to TRBJ2-1; 7 positions agree with TRBD2. This CDR3 spans 19 amino acids. The trim removed 2 bases at V and 2 bases at J, leaving 15 bases unmatched. Looked up from germline, CDR1 is SGHTA and CDR2 is FQGNSA. CDR3 in DNA: TGTGCCAGCAGCTTACTCCTAGCGGAGTGGGCCACGGCCTACAATGAGCAGTTCTTC. Its translation is CASSLLLAEWATAYNEQFF.

The chain has TRBV3-1 and TRBJ2-5; 8 nucleotides line up with TRBD1. With V trimmed by 3 bases and J by 10 bases, 4 bases remained unmatched. The germline V gene has CDR1 LGHDT and CDR2 YNNKEL (reference sequence). There are 12 residues in the CDR3. CDR3 bases: TGTGCCAGCAGCCAGGGACAGGCCCTCCAGTACTTC. As protein: CASSQGQALQYF.

This sequence joins TRBV28 and TRBJ2-1; possibly TRBD1 for D (5 bases). There are 13 residues in the CDR3. The V and J ends lost 7 bases and 2 bases respectively, with 9 bases between them. Germline CDR1 is MDHEN and CDR2 is SYDVKM. The CDR3 region is CASTSRAYNEQFF. Written as DNA, the CDR3 is TGTGCCAGCACCAGCAGGGCCTACAATGAGCAGTTCTTC.

The J gene is TRBJ2-7, the V gene TRBV15, with 7 bases aligning to TRBD2. The CDR3 spans 14 residues. Losses at the gene ends were 1 base for V and 5 bases for J; bases not matched to a gene: 5. From germline, CDR1 is LNHNV and CDR2 YYDKDF (reference sequence). CDR3 in amino acids: CATSRATGGNEQYF. The CDR3 region has the DNA TGTGCCACCAGCAGAGCAACGGGAGGAAACGAGCAGTACTTC.

This chain connects TRBV2 to TRBJ1-2, with D tentatively TRBD1 (5 bases). V dropped 3 bases and J dropped 8 bases, with 13 bases sitting between them. The germline V gene encodes CDR1 SNHLY and CDR2 FYNNEI. The CDR3 totals 13 residues. The CDR3 coding sequence is TGTGCCAGCAGTGAGTCCCGACGGGGGGGCTACACCTTC. Residues: CASSESRRGGYTF.

This chain links TRBV4-3 with TRBJ1-2; D is ambiguous. V shed 0 bases and J shed 4 bases, with 9 bases lying between them. Germline-derived CDR1 and CDR2 are LGHNA and YSLEER. CDR3 size: 14 residues. CDR3 loop: CASSQDTGIYGYTF. The CDR3 DNA sequence: TGCGCCAGCAGCCAAGATACGGGAATCTATGGCTACACCTTC.

The chain couples TRBV4-1 to TRBJ2-5; either TRBD1 or TRBD2 may fit D (5 bases each). The germline gives CDR1 MGHRA, CDR2 YSYEKL. The V gene lost 0 bases and the J gene lost 5 bases, with 13 bases spanning the gap. This CDR3 spans 15 amino acids. The CDR3 loop is CASSQEGVAVETQYF. The CDR3, as DNA: TGCGCCAGCAGCCAAGAGGGGGTGGCAGTGGAGACCCAGTACTTC.